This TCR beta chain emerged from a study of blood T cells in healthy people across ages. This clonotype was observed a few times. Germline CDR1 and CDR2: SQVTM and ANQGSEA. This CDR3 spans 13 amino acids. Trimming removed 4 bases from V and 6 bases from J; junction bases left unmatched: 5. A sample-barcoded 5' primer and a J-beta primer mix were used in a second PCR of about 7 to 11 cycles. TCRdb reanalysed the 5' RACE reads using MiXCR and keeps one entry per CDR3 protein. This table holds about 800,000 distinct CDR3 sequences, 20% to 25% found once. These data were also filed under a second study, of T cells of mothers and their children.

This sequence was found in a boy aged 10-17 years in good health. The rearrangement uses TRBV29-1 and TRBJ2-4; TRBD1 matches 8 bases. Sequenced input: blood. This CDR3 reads CSVVGQGGNIQYF. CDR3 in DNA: TGCAGCGTTGTCGGACAGGGAGGAAACATTCAGTACTTC.